A selection of T cell receptor beta chains follows, all from one sample in a study of cytomegalovirus exposure and HLA in healthy donors. Sequencing used immunoSEQ multiplex PCR; TCRdb keeps in-frame clones, though not all of them. Of some 140,000 clones in the sample, 65% to 80% are singletons; the top ten hold approximately 8.2%. Sequencing input: PBMCs. Receptors were obtained from a woman in her 50s in good health and CMV-seropositive. The CDR3 runs from the conserved cysteine through the conserved F or W. D genes are given only for firm matches. Clone size appears in some rows only: once, few, many, or a class for an expanded clone.

TRBD2,once,TRBV28,TRBJ2-1,CASSFLSGGTNEQFF,TGTGCCAGCAGTTTCTTAAGCGGGGGGACAAATGAGCAGTTCTTC
NA,NA,TRBV7-8,TRBJ1-6,CASSFPTEDSPLHF,TGTGCCAGCAGCTTTCCGACAGAAGATTCACCCCTCCACTTT
TRBD1,NA,TRBV11-2,TRBJ1-6,CASSSQTGSLSPLHF,TGTGCCAGCAGCTCGCAGACAGGGAGCCTCTCACCCCTCCACTTT
TRBD1,few,TRBV7-8,TRBJ1-4,CASSRGQGGTNEKLFF,TGTGCCAGCAGCCGCGGACAGGGGGGGACTAATGAAAAACTGTTTTTT
TRBD1,once,TRBV4-3,TRBJ2-2,CASSPLDRSGELFF,TGCGCCAGCAGCCCCTTGGACAGGTCCGGGGAGCTGTTTTTT
NA,NA,TRBV5-8,TRBJ1-2,CASTWDKNYGYTF,TGTGCCAGCACCTGGGACAAGAACTATGGCTACACCTTC
NA,few,TRBV7-2,TRBJ1-6,CASSHQARGYNSPLHF,TGTGCCAGCAGCCATCAAGCCAGGGGTTATAATTCACCCCTCCACTTT
NA,NA,TRBV6-5,TRBJ2-2,CASSYGRGTGELFF,TGTGCCAGCAGTTACGGGCGGGGCACCGGGGAGCTGTTTTTT
TRBD1,few,TRBV25-1,TRBJ1-5,CASSTTGGNQPQHF,TGTGCCAGCAGTACGACAGGGGGCAATCAGCCCCAGCATTTT
NA,NA,TRBV30,TRBJ1-1,CAWSGGDTEAFF,TGTGCCTGGAGCGGGGGGGACACTGAAGCTTTCTTT
TRBD2,NA,TRBV5-1,TRBJ2-3,CASSLGAGRTDTQYF,TGCGCCAGCAGCTTGGGAGCGGGGAGAACAGATACGCAGTATTTT
NA,NA,TRBV28,TRBJ1-2,CASTDRNYGYTF,TGTGCCAGCACGGACAGAAACTATGGCTACACCTTC
TRBD1,few,TRBV2,TRBJ1-5,CASTMGQGVSQPQHF,TGTGCCAGCACTATGGGACAGGGTGTAAGTCAGCCCCAGCATTTT
TRBD1,NA,TRBV5-1,TRBJ1-4,CASSLGGTGGSEKLFF,TGCGCCAGCAGCTTGGGCGGGACAGGAGGGAGTGAAAAACTGTTTTTT
TRBD2,NA,TRBV6-4,TRBJ2-1,CASRDDGGVGQFF,TGTGCCAGCAGGGACGACGGGGGGGTCGGGCAGTTCTTC
TRBD1,NA,TRBV28,TRBJ1-2,CASSTRTGLYGYTF,TGTGCCAGCAGTACACGGACAGGACTCTATGGCTACACCTTC
TRBD2,NA,TRBV19,TRBJ2-7,CASRQLAASYEQYF,TGTGCCAGTAGGCAGCTAGCGGCCTCCTACGAGCAGTACTTC
NA,NA,TRBV4-1,TRBJ1-6,CASSQDLTRYYNSPLHF,TGCGCCAGCAGCCAAGATCTGACGAGGTACTATAATTCACCCCTCCACTTT
NA,NA,TRBV4-1,TRBJ1-5,CASSRPGDQPQHF,TGCGCCAGCAGCCGCCCCGGGGATCAGCCCCAGCATTTT
TRBD1,NA,TRBV6-5,TRBJ1-1,CASSPGGRTEAFF,TGTGCCAGCAGTCCAGGGGGAAGGACTGAAGCTTTCTTT
NA,NA,TRBV5-1,TRBJ2-7,CASSPYPGSYEQYF,TGCGCCAGCAGCCCCTACCCCGGCTCCTACGAGCAGTACTTC
NA,NA,TRBV7-6,TRBJ1-1,CASSPRQNTEAFF,TGTGCCAGCAGCCCACGACAGAACACTGAAGCTTTCTTT
TRBD1,NA,TRBV28,TRBJ2-2,CASRPLADRSTGELFF,TGTGCCAGCAGACCACTCGCGGACAGGTCCACCGGGGAGCTGTTTTTT
NA,NA,TRBV16,TRBJ1-6,CASSRPGLSSPLHF,TGTGCCAGCAGCCGCCCGGGACTCAGTTCACCCCTCCACTTT
TRBD1,NA,TRBV5-5,TRBJ2-7,CASSLDRDRVHEQYF,TGTGCCAGCAGCTTGGATCGAGACAGGGTCCACGAGCAGTACTTC
NA,NA,TRBV7-2,TRBJ2-7,CASPQGKSAHEQYF,TGTGCCAGTCCCCAGGGCAAATCGGCCCACGAGCAGTACTTC
TRBD1,NA,TRBV6-6,TRBJ1-1,CASSDRGREAFF,TGTGCCAGCAGCGACAGGGGGCGTGAAGCTTTCTTT